In its sample, the clone carrying this T cell receptor (beta chain) was seen many times. Time point denoted: before trial treatment. The data stem from a study of low-dose radiotherapy and immunotherapy resistance in tumors. As for the study in general: Both drugs were delivered intravenously to patients (nivolumab 240 mg every two weeks and ipilimumab 1 mg/kg every six weeks).

Gene-specific TRAV and TRBV primers were used for first-strand cDNA, covering alpha and beta chains. Using a constant-region primer together with a V-primer adapter, TCRs were subjected to roughly 20 PCR cycles of amplification. Amplification of isolated mRNA was accomplished via in vitro transcription. TCRdb re-called the reads through MiXCR, storing one row per CDR3 protein. The table has some 71,000 distinct CDR3 sequences, around 31% seen once. This receptor was identified in a female donor with ovarian cancer. Material: PBMCs, obtained before treatment.

The CDR3 bases are TGTGCCAGCAGCTTAAGGGGGGACACTGAAGCTTTCTTT. Its protein product is CASSLRGDTEAFF. The V gene is TRBV9, the J gene TRBJ1-1, with D possibly TRBD1 on 6 matching bases. Germline V gene lookup returns CDR1 SGDLS and CDR2 YYNGEE. CDR3 length: 13 residues. V was clipped by 4 bases and J by 3 bases, with 10 bases between them. Full variable domain (missing parts from reference TRBV9 and TRBJ1-1): DSGVTQTPKHLITATGQRVTLRCSPRSGDLSVYWYQQSLDQGLQFLIQYYNGEERAKGNILERFSAQQFPDLHSELNLSSLELGDSALYFCASSLRGDTEAFFGQGTRLTVV.